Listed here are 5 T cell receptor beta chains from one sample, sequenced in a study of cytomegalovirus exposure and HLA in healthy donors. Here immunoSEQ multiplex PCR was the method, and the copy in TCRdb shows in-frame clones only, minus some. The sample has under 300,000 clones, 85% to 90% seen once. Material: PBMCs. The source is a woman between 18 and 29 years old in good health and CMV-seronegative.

The CDR3 spells CASSLGGTGVNYGYTF. As DNA, the CDR3 is TGTGCCAGCAGCTTAGGGGGGACAGGGGTCAACTATGGCTACACCTTC. The chain uses TRBV11-3 and TRBJ1-2, with 10 bases lining up with TRBD1. This CDR3 is 16 amino acids long. V trimming: 1 base; J trimming: 2 bases; junction bases outside the gene matches: 4. Germline-derived CDR1 and CDR2 are SGHNT and YENEEA.

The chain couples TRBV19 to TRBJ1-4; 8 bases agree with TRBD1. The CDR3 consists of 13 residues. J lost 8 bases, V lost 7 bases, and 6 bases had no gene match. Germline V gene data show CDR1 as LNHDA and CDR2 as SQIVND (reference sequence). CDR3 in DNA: TGTGCCAGTACCCAGGGGGCGCGGGAAAAACTGTTTTTT. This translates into CASTQGAREKLFF.

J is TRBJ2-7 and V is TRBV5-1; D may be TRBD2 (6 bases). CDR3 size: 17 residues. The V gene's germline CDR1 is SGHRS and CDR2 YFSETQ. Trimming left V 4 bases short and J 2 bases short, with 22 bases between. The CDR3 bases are TGCGCCAGCAGCCATATATCCTACTTGGGGACTCCCTACGAGCAGTACTTC. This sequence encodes CASSHISYLGTPYEQYF.

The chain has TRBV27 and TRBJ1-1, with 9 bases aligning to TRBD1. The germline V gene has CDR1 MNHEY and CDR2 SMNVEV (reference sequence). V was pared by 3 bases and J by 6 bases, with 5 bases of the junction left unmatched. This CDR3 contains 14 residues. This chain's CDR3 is CASSFTGGYAEAFF. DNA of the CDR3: TGTGCCAGCAGTTTTACAGGGGGCTACGCTGAAGCTTTCTTT.

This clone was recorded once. CDR3 sequence (DNA): TGTGCCAGCAGCTTAGACAGGGCCGGGTACGAGCAGTACTTC. It yields the protein CASSLDRAGYEQYF. J is TRBJ2-7 and V is TRBV5-4, with 7 positions matching TRBD1. This CDR3 comprises 14 residues. Germline V gives CDR1 SGHNT, CDR2 YYREEE (reference sequence). With 2 bases clipped from V and 4 bases from J, the junction kept 6 bases outside the gene matches.